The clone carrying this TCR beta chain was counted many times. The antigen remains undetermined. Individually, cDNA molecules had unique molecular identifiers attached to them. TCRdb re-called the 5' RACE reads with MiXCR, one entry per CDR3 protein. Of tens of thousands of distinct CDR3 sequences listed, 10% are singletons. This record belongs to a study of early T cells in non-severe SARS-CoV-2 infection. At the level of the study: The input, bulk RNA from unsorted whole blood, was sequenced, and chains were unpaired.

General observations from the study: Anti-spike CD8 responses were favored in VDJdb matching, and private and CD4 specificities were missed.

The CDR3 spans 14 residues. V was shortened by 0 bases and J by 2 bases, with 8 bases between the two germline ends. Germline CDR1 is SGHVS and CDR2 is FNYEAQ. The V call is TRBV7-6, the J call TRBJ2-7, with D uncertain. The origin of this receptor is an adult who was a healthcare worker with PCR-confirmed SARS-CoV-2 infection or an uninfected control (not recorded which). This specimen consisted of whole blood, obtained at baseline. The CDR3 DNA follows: TGTGCCAGCAGCTTAGCTGGGCGGCCCTACGAGCAGTACTTC. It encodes CASSLAGRPYEQYF.